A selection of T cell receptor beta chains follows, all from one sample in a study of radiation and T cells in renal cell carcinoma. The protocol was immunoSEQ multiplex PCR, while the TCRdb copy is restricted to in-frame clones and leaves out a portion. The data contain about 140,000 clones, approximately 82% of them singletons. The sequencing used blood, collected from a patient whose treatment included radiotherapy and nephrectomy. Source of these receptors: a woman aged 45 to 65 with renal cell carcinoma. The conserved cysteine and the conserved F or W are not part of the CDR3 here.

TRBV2,ASSAGLPSSYEQY
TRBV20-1,SAREGNGYT
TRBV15,ATSTPLVAYTYEQY
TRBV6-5,ASSYSYSYNEQF
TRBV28,ASLNLDAYYGYT
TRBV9,ASSVATGGNTGELF
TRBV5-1,ASSLSPGQGHYEQY
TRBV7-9,ASSLEQISGNTIY
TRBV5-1,ASSVGQGAGTDTQY
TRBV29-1,SVVTSSDRSETQY
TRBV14,ASSQGTSHNEQF
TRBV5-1,ASSLASGAQETQY
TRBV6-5,ASRRGQGMQETQY
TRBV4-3,ASSQGTGYNSPLH
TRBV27,ASRPDYRGNTEAF
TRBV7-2,ASSLGPPSGSGSYEQY
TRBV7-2,ASTFGENQPQH